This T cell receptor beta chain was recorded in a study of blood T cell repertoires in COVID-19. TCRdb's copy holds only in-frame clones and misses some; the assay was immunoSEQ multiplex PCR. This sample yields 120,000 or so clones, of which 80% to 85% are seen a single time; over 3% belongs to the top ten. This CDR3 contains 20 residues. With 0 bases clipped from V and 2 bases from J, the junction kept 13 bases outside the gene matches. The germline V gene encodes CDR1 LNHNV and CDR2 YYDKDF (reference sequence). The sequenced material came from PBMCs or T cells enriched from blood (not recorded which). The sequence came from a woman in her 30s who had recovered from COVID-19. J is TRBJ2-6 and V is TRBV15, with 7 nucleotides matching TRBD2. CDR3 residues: CATSREGSGGSIAGANVLTF. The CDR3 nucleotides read TGTGCCACCAGCAGAGAGGGGAGCGGCGGGAGTATCGCTGGGGCCAACGTCCTGACTTTC.